A selection of T cell receptor beta chains follows, all from one sample in a study of cytomegalovirus exposure and HLA in healthy donors. The data were produced by immunoSEQ multiplex PCR, yet TCRdb's version contains in-frame clones alone and is incomplete. The sample records 200,000 or so clones, about two thirds being singletons. Sequencing input: PBMCs. These receptors all stem from a man aged 35-49 years in good health and CMV-seropositive. CDR3s include the opening cysteine and the closing phenylalanine or tryptophan. Fields, in order: V gene, D gene, clone size, J gene, CDR3 DNA, CDR3 protein. D genes are given only for firm matches. A clone size is listed for some rows: how often the clone was seen (once, few, many), or a class if it is expanded.

v_call: TRBV5-4; d_call: .; clone_size: .; j_call: TRBJ2-1; cdr3_nt: TGTGCCAGCAGCTTGGGGTCTGGGGCAGGGAACTACAATGAGCAGTTCTTC; cdr3_aa: CASSLGSGAGNYNEQFF
v_call: TRBV27; d_call: TRBD1; clone_size: few; j_call: TRBJ2-2; cdr3_nt: TGTGCCAGCAGTACGGGACAGGGGGCGCGAAACACCGGGGAGCTGTTTTTT; cdr3_aa: CASSTGQGARNTGELFF
v_call: TRBV6-5; d_call: .; clone_size: .; j_call: TRBJ2-6; cdr3_nt: TGTGCCAGCAGTGAGGGGTGGAGGGACAACGTCCTGACTTTC; cdr3_aa: CASSEGWRDNVLTF
v_call: TRBV7-6; d_call: TRBD1; clone_size: once; j_call: TRBJ1-4; cdr3_nt: TGTGCCAGCAGCCGTGGAGGGGACAGGGGGGAAAAACTGTTTTTT; cdr3_aa: CASSRGGDRGEKLFF
v_call: TRBV14; d_call: .; clone_size: .; j_call: TRBJ1-2; cdr3_nt: TGTGCCAGCAGCCAAGACTATGGACAACATGGCTACACCTTC; cdr3_aa: CASSQDYGQHGYTF
v_call: TRBV5-4; d_call: .; clone_size: once; j_call: TRBJ1-6; cdr3_nt: TGTGCCAGCAGCACCACACGGGATAATTCACCCCTCCACTTT; cdr3_aa: CASSTTRDNSPLHF
v_call: TRBV7-9; d_call: .; clone_size: .; j_call: TRBJ2-6; cdr3_nt: TGTGCCCGAGCTTCTAACTCTGGGGCCAACGTCCTGACTTTC; cdr3_aa: CARASNSGANVLTF
v_call: TRBV4-2; d_call: TRBD2; clone_size: .; j_call: TRBJ2-7; cdr3_nt: TGTGCCAGCAGCCCGAATTGGGATTGGCGGGGGTTCGAGCAGTACTTC; cdr3_aa: CASSPNWDWRGFEQYF
v_call: TRBV5-1; d_call: .; clone_size: .; j_call: TRBJ2-7; cdr3_nt: TGCGCCAGCAGCTTGGACGATCCGGGGTCCGAGCAGTACTTC; cdr3_aa: CASSLDDPGSEQYF
v_call: TRBV5-1; d_call: TRBD1; clone_size: .; j_call: TRBJ2-5; cdr3_nt: TGCGCCAGCAGCGTTGGTACGGGACAGGGAAACCAGTACTTC; cdr3_aa: CASSVGTGQGNQYF
v_call: TRBV6-5; d_call: .; clone_size: .; j_call: TRBJ1-2; cdr3_nt: TGTGCCAGCAGTTGGGCAGGCGCCTATGGCTACACCTTC; cdr3_aa: CASSWAGAYGYTF
v_call: TRBV5-1; d_call: .; clone_size: .; j_call: TRBJ2-7; cdr3_nt: TGCGCCAGCAGCCCTCGGGACGGGAGCTCCTACGAGCAGTACTTC; cdr3_aa: CASSPRDGSSYEQYF
v_call: TRBV2; d_call: .; clone_size: .; j_call: TRBJ1-5; cdr3_nt: TGTGCCAGCAGTAAAGATCTCAGCAATCAGCCCCAGCATTTT; cdr3_aa: CASSKDLSNQPQHF
v_call: TRBV19; d_call: TRBD2; clone_size: .; j_call: TRBJ2-3; cdr3_nt: TGTGCCACCCGGGGGGACGGCACAGATACGCAGTATTTT; cdr3_aa: CATRGDGTDTQYF
v_call: TRBV6-1; d_call: .; clone_size: few; j_call: TRBJ1-2; cdr3_nt: TGTGCCAGCGGGCAGGGGAAAGGCTACACCTTC; cdr3_aa: CASGQGKGYTF
v_call: TRBV5-1; d_call: .; clone_size: .; j_call: TRBJ2-1; cdr3_nt: TGCGCCAGCAGCGGTAGCGGTCCAACCTACAATGAGCAGTTCTTC; cdr3_aa: CASSGSGPTYNEQFF
v_call: TRBV5-5; d_call: .; clone_size: .; j_call: TRBJ1-2; cdr3_nt: TGTGCCAGCAGCTTTGGAGGGAACTATGGCTACACCTTC; cdr3_aa: CASSFGGNYGYTF
v_call: TRBV6-1; d_call: TRBD2; clone_size: .; j_call: TRBJ2-3; cdr3_nt: TGTGCCAGCAGTGAAGGAACGGGGACTAGCGGGGGGGTGACAGATACGCAGTATTTT; cdr3_aa: CASSEGTGTSGGVTDTQYF
v_call: TRBV6-5; d_call: .; clone_size: .; j_call: TRBJ2-1; cdr3_nt: TGTGCCAGCAGTTACTCCGAGTACAATGAGCAGTTCTTC; cdr3_aa: CASSYSEYNEQFF
v_call: TRBV7-9; d_call: .; clone_size: .; j_call: TRBJ2-2; cdr3_nt: TGTGCCAGCAGCCGAAGCTACAGGGTGGACGGGGAGCTGTTTTTT; cdr3_aa: CASSRSYRVDGELFF
v_call: TRBV7-2; d_call: TRBD1; clone_size: .; j_call: TRBJ1-4; cdr3_nt: TGTGCCAGCAGCTCGAGACAGGGGTTAAGTGAAAAACTGTTTTTT; cdr3_aa: CASSSRQGLSEKLFF
v_call: TRBV4-3; d_call: .; clone_size: few; j_call: TRBJ1-6; cdr3_nt: TGCGCCAGCAGCCAAGTTGCAGGAACCCCCAATTCACCCCTCCACTTT; cdr3_aa: CASSQVAGTPNSPLHF
v_call: TRBV10-3; d_call: .; clone_size: .; j_call: TRBJ1-2; cdr3_nt: TGTGCCATCAGTGTAAGGGACGGGGAGGATGGCTACACCTTC; cdr3_aa: CAISVRDGEDGYTF
v_call: TRBV7-9; d_call: TRBD1; clone_size: .; j_call: TRBJ2-1; cdr3_nt: TGTTCCAGCAGCCGAGACAGGGCCGAGCAGTTCTTC; cdr3_aa: CSSSRDRAEQFF
v_call: TRBV27; d_call: TRBD2; clone_size: few; j_call: TRBJ2-3; cdr3_nt: TGTGCCAGCACGGGGGTAGCGGGGGCAGATACGCAGTATTTT; cdr3_aa: CASTGVAGADTQYF
v_call: TRBV28; d_call: .; clone_size: .; j_call: TRBJ2-7; cdr3_nt: TGTGCCAGCAGCTCACCCCGGACACCTCACCCCTACGAGCAGTACTTC; cdr3_aa: CASSSPRTPHPYEQYF